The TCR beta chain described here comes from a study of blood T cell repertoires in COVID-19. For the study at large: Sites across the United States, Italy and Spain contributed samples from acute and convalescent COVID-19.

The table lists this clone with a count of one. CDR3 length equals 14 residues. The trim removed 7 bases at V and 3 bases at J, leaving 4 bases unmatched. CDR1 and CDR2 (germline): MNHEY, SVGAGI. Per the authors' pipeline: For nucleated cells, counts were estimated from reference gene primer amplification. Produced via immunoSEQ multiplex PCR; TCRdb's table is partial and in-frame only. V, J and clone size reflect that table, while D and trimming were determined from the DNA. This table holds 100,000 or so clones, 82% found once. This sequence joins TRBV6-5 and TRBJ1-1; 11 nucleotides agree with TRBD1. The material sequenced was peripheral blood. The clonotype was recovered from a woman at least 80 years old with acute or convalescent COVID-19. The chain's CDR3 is CASTGQGADTEAFF. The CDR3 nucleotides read TGTGCCAGCACCGGACAGGGGGCGGACACTGAAGCTTTCTTT.